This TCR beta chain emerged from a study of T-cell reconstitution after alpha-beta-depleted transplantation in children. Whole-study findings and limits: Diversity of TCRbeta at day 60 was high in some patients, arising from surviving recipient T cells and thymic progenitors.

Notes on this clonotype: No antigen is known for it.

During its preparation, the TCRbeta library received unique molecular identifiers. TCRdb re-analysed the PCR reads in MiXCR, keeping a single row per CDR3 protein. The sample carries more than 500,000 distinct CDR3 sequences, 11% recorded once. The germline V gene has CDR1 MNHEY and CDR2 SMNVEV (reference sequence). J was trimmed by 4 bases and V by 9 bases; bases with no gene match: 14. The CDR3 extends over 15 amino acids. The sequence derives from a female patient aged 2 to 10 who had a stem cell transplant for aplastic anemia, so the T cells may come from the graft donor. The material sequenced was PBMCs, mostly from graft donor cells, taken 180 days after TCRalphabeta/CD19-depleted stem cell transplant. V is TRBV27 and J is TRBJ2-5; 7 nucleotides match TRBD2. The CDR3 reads CASRGEGGWGETQYF. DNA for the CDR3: TGTGCCAGTCGCGGGGAGGGCGGATGGGGAGAGACCCAGTACTTC.